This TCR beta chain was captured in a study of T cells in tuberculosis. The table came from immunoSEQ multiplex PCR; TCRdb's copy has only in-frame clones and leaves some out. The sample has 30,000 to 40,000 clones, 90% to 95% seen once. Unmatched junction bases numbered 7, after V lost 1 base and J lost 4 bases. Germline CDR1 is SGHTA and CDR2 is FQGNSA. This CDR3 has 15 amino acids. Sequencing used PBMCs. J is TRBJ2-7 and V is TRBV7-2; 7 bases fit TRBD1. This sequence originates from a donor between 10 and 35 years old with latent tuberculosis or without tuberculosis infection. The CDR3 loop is CASSLGDSGRYEQYF. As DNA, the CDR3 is TGTGCCAGCAGCTTAGGGGACAGTGGGAGATACGAGCAGTACTTC.